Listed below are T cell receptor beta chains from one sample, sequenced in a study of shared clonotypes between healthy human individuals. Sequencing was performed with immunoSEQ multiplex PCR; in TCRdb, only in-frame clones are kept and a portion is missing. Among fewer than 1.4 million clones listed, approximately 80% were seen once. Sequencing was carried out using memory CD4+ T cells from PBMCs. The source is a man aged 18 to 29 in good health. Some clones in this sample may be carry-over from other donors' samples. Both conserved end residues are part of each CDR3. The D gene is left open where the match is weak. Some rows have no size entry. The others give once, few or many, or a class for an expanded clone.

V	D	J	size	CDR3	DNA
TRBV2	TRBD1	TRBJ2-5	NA	CASRATGGEWETQYF	TGTGCCAGCAGAGCAACAGGGGGCGAATGGGAGACCCAGTACTTC
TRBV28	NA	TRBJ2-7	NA	CASSVGGGKDEQYF	TGTGCCAGCAGTGTGGGAGGAGGAAAGGACGAGCAGTACTTC
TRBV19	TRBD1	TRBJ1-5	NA	CASSRIDRDNQPQHF	TGTGCCAGTAGTAGAATCGACAGGGACAATCAGCCCCAGCATTTT
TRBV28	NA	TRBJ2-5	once	CASSALGIDQETQYF	TGTGCCAGCAGTGCGCTCGGAATTGACCAAGAGACCCAGTACTTC
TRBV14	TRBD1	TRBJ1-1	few	CASHRGLNTEAFF	TGTGCCTCCCACAGGGGGCTGAACACTGAAGCTTTCTTT
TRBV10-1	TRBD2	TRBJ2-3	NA	CASSEGGRAGDTQYF	TGCGCCAGCAGTGAAGGCGGGAGGGCCGGAGATACGCAGTATTTT
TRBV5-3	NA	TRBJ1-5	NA	CASSLQAGQGQPQHF	TGTGCCAGCAGCCTTCAGGCTGGTCAGGGGCAGCCCCAGCATTTT
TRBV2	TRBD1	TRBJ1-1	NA	CASSRTGGITEAFF	TGTGCCAGCAGTCGGACAGGGGGCATCACTGAAGCTTTCTTT
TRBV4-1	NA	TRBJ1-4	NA	CASSRAFATNEKLFF	TGCGCCAGCAGCCGGGCCTTTGCAACTAATGAAAAACTGTTTTTT
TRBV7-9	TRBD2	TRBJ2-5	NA	CASSLVRLAGGPKQETQYF	TGTGCCAGCAGCTTAGTTCGACTAGCGGGAGGCCCAAAACAAGAGACCCAGTACTTC
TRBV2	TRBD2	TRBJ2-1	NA	CASRWTSGSYNEQFF	TGTGCCAGCAGGTGGACTAGCGGAAGCTACAATGAGCAGTTCTTC
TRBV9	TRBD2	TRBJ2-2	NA	CASSVGLAGVTGELFF	TGTGCCAGCAGCGTAGGTCTAGCGGGAGTCACCGGGGAGCTGTTTTTT
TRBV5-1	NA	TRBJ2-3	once	CASSETSFPDTQYF	TGCGCCAGCAGCGAAACTAGTTTTCCGGATACGCAGTATTTT
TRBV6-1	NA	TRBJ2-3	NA	CASRAVLVGTDTQYF	TGTGCCAGCAGGGCAGTACTAGTGGGCACAGATACGCAGTATTTT
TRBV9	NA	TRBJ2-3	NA	CASSTSGGRSTDTQYF	TGTGCCAGCAGCACGAGTGGGGGTAGGAGCACAGATACGCAGTATTTT
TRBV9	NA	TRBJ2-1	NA	CASSATIGSYNEQFF	TGTGCCAGCAGCGCCACTATTGGGTCCTACAATGAGCAGTTCTTC
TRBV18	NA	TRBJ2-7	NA	CASSPSGESYEQYF	TGTGCCAGCTCACCGTCAGGGGAATCCTACGAGCAGTACTTC
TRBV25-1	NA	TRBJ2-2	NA	CASSESRGADTGELFF	TGTGCCAGCAGTGAATCACGGGGCGCGGACACCGGGGAGCTGTTTTTT
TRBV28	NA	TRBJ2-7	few	CASSSIPGQPYEQYF	TGTGCCAGCAGTTCTATACCGGGCCAACCCTACGAGCAGTACTTC
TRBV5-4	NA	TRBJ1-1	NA	CASRPGTNRQDTEAFF	TGTGCCAGCAGGCCCGGGACGAACAGACAGGACACTGAAGCTTTCTTT
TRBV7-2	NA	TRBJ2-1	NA	CASSLEMTSNEQFF	TGTGCCAGCAGCTTAGAAATGACTTCCAATGAGCAGTTCTTC
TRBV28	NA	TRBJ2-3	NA	CASRSQGSGDTQYF	TGTGCCAGCCGATCGCAAGGGTCTGGGGATACGCAGTATTTT
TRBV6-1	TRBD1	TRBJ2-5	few	CASRDRVVETQYF	TGTGCCAGCAGGGACAGGGTGGTAGAGACCCAGTACTTC
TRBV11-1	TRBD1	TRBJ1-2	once	CASSRTGQGGGGYTF	TGTGCCAGCAGCCGAACTGGACAGGGAGGAGGGGGCTACACCTTC
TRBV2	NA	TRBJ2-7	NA	CASREGQHYEQYF	TGTGCCAGCAGAGAGGGACAACACTACGAGCAGTACTTC
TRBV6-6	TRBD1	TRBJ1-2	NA	CASMLQGFNFYGYTF	TGTGCCAGCATGCTACAGGGGTTTAATTTTTATGGCTACACCTTC
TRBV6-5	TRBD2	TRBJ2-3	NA	CASRLAGGPDTQYF	TGTGCCAGCAGGCTAGCGGGAGGGCCAGATACGCAGTATTTT
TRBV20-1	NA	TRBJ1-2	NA	CSAGDIYGYTF	TGCAGTGCTGGTGACATCTATGGCTACACCTTC
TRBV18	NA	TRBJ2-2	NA	CASSRGAAGTGELFF	TGTGCCAGCTCAAGAGGGGCCGCGGGCACCGGGGAGCTGTTTTTT
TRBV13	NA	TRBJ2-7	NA	CASSFWGLEQYF	TGTGCCAGCAGCTTTTGGGGTCTCGAGCAGTACTTC
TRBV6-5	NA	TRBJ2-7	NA	CASSYPGTYEQYF	TGTGCCAGCAGTTACCCCGGGACCTACGAGCAGTACTTC
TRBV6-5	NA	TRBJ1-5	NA	CASSPSIGGGKPQHF	TGTGCCAGCAGTCCCTCCATCGGGGGAGGGAAGCCCCAGCATTTT
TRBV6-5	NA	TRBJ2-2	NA	CASSSPNTGELFF	TGTGCCAGCAGTTCCCCGAACACCGGGGAGCTGTTTTTT
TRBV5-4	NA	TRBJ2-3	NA	CASSSAGATDTQYF	TGTGCCAGCAGCTCAGCCGGGGCCACAGATACGCAGTATTTT
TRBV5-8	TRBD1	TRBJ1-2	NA	CASSSDRARIGYTF	TGTGCCAGCAGCTCCGACAGGGCTCGAATTGGCTACACCTTC
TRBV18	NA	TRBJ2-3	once	CASSLARGGPTDTQYF	TGTGCCAGCTCACTGGCGCGAGGCGGCCCCACAGATACGCAGTATTTT
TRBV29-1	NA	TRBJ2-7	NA	CSAGPVPYEQYF	TGCAGCGCCGGACCGGTACCCTACGAGCAGTACTTC
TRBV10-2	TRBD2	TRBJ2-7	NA	CASRGTETSEGNEQYF	TGCGCCAGCAGGGGTACCGAGACTAGCGAGGGGAACGAGCAGTACTTC
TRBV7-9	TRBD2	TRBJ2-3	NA	CASSPGTTSGREYF	TGTGCCAGCAGCCCCGGAACAACTAGCGGAAGGGAGTATTTT
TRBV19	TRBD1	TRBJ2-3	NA	CASSHGQGGIAQYF	TGTGCCAGTAGCCACGGACAGGGTGGTATCGCGCAGTATTTT
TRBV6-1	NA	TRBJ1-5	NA	CASSVGGRQPQHF	TGTGCCAGCAGTGTTGGGGGGCGACAGCCCCAGCATTTT
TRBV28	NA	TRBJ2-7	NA	CASSRPGRSEDEQYF	TGTGCCAGCAGTCGTCCCGGACGGAGTGAAGACGAGCAGTACTTC
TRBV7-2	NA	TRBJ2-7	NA	CASSLDPRALVQYF	TGTGCCAGCAGCTTAGACCCTCGGGCCCTCGTGCAGTACTTC